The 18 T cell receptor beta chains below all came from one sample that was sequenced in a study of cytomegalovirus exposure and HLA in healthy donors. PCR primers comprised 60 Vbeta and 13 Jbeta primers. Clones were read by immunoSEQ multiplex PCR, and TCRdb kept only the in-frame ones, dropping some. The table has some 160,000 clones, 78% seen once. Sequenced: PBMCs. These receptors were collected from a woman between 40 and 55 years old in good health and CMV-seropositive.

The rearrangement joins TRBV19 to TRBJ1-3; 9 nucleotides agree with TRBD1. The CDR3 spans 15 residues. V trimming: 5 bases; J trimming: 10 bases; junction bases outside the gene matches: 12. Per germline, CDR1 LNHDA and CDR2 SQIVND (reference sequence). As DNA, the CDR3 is TGTGCCAGTAGTCCCGGAGGGACAGGGATAGGGACCATATATTTT. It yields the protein CASSPGGTGIGTIYF.

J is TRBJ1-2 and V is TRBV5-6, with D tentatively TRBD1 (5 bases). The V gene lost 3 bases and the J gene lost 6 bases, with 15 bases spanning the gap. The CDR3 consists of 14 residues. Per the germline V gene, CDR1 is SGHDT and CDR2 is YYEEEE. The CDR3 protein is CASSWTRLAHGYTF. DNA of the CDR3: TGTGCCAGCAGCTGGACACGATTGGCACATGGCTACACCTTC.

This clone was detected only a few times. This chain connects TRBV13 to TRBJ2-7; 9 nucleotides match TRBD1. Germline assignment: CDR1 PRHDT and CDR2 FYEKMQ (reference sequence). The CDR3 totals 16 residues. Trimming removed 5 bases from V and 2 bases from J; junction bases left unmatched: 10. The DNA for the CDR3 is TGTGCCAGCAGCCCCCCGTTGGGACAGGGTCCCTACGAGCAGTACTTC. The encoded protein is CASSPPLGQGPYEQYF. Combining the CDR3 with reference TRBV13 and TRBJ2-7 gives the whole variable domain AAGVIQSPRHLIKEKRETATLKCYPIPRHDTVYWYQQGPGQDPQFLISFYEKMQSDKGSIPDRFSAQQFSDYHSELNMSSLELGDSALYFCASSPPLGQGPYEQYFGPGTRLTVT.

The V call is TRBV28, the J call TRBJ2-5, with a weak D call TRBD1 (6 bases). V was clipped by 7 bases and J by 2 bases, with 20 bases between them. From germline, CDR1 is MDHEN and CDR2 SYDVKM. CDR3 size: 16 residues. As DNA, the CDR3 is TGTGCCAGCAAACCACAGGGAAGTCGGGCTCAAGAGACCCAGTACTTC. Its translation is CASKPQGSRAQETQYF. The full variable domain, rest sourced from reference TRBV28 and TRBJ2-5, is DVKVTQSSRYLVKRTGEKVFLECVQDMDHENMFWYRQDPGLGLRLIYFSYDVKMKEKGDIPEGYSVSREKKERFSLILESASTNQTSMYLCASKPQGSRAQETQYFGPGTRLLVL.

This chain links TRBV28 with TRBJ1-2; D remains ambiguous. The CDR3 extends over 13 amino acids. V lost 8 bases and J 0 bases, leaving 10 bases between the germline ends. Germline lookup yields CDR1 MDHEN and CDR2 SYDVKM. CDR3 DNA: TGTGCCAGCCATCAGTTGCCTAACTATGGCTACACCTTC. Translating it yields CASHQLPNYGYTF.

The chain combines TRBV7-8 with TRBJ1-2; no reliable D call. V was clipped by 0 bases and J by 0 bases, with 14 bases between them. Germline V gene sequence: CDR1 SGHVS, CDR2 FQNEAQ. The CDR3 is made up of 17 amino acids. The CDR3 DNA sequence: TGTGCCAGCAGCTTAGCTATTTTTAGTCCTACTAACTATGGCTACACCTTC. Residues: CASSLAIFSPTNYGYTF.

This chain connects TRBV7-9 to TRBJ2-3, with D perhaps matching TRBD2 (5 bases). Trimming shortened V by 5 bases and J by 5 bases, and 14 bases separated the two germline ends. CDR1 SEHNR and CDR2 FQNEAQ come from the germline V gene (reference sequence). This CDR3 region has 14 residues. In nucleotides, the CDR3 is TGTGCCAGCAGCCTCGACGGGATTAAAGATACGCAGTATTTT. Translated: CASSLDGIKDTQYF.

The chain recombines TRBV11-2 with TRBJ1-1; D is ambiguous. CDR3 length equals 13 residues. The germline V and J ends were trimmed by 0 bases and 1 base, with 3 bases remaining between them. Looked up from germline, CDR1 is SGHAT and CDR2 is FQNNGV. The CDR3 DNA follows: TGTGCCAGCAGCTTAGACAGGAACACTGAAGCTTTCTTT. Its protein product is CASSLDRNTEAFF.

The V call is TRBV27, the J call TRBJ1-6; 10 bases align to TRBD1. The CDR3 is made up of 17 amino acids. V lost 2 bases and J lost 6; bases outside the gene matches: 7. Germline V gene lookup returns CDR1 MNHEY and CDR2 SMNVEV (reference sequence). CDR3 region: CASSLGADRGLNSPLHF. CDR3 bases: TGTGCCAGCAGTTTAGGGGCAGACAGGGGGCTTAATTCACCCCTCCACTTT.

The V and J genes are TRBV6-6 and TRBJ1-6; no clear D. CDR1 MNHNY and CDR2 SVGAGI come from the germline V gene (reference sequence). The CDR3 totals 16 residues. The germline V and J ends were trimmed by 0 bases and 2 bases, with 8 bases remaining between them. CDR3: CASSYSGETYNSPLHF. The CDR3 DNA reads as TGTGCCAGCAGTTACTCGGGCGAGACCTATAATTCACCCCTCCACTTT.

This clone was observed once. CDR3 in DNA: TGTGCCAGCAGCTTAGAGGGGAGGGGTCTCACTGAAGCTTTCTTT. Its translation is CASSLEGRGLTEAFF. V gene TRBV7-8 combines with J gene TRBJ1-1; D is possibly TRBD1 (5 bases). V was cut by 1 base and J by 4 bases, with 13 bases left in between. This CDR3 spans 15 amino acids. CDR1 and CDR2 (germline): SGHVS, FQNEAQ.

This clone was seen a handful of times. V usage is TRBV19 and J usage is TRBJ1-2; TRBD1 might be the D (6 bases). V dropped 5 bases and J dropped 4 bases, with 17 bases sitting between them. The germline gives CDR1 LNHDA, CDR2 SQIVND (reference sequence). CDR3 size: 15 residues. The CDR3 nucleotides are TGTGCCAGTAGTGCACCAGGACAGCCGGCCTATGGCTACACCTTC. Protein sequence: CASSAPGQPAYGYTF.

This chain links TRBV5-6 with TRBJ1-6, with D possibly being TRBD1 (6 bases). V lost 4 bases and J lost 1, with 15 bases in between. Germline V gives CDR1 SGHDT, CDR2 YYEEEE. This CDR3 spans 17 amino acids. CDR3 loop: CASSENRVGSYNSPLHF. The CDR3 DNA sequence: TGTGCCAGCAGCGAAAACAGGGTCGGGTCCTATAATTCACCCCTCCACTTT.

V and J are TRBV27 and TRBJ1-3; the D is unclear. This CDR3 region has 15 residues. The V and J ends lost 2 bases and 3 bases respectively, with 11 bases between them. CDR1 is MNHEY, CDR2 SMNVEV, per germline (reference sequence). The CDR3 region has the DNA TGTGCCAGCAGTTTAGGAGGGCAGAGTGGAAACACCATATATTTT. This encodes CASSLGGQSGNTIYF.

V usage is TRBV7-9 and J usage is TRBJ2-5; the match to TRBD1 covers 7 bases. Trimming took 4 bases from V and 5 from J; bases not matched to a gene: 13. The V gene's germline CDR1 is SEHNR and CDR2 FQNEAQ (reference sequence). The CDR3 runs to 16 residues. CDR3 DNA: TGTGCCAGCAGCTCAGACAGGGTCCACTTGCGGGAGACCCAGTACTTC. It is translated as CASSSDRVHLRETQYF. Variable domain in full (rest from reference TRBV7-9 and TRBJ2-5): DTGVSQNPRHKITKRGQNVTFRCDPISEHNRLYWYRQTLGQGPEFLTYFQNEAQLEKSRLLSDRFSAERPKGSFSTLEIQRTEQGDSAMYLCASSSDRVHLRETQYFGPGTRLLVL.

CDR3 DNA sequence: TGCGCCAGCAGTGAGGTGTGGTCGGGAGGCACAGATACGCAGTATTTT. It is translated as CASSEVWSGGTDTQYF. This sequence joins TRBV10-2 and TRBJ2-3; a weak D match, TRBD2 (6 bases). Looked up from germline, CDR1 is WSHSY and CDR2 is SAAADI. This CDR3 contains 16 residues. The V end lost 2 bases, the J end lost 1 base, and 13 bases lay between the germline ends.

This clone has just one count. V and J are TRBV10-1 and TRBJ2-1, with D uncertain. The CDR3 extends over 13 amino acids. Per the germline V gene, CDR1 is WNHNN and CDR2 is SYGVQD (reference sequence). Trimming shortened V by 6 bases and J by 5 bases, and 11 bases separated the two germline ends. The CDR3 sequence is CASSVDWDNEQFF. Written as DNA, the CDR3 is TGCGCCAGCAGCGTAGACTGGGACAATGAGCAGTTCTTC.

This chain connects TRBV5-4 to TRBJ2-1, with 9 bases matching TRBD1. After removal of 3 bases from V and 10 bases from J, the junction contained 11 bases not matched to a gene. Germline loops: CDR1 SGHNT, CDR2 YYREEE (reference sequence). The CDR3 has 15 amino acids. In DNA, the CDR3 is TGTGCCAGCAGCTCCGCCGGGACAGGGTCCGACGAGCAGTTCTTC. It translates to CASSSAGTGSDEQFF.